This entry describes one T cell receptor beta chain. The entry originates in a study of T cell responses to AZD1222 COVID-19 vaccine. This CDR3 has 14 amino acids. CDR1 is LGHDT and CDR2 is YNNKEL in the germline V gene (reference sequence). With V trimmed by 6 bases and J by 4 bases, 6 bases remained unmatched. The data were produced by immunoSEQ multiplex PCR, yet TCRdb's version contains in-frame clones alone and is incomplete. The sample carries 95,000 to 110,000 clones, around nine tenths recorded once. The gene calls are TRBV3-1 (or the pseudogene TRBV3-2) and TRBJ1-1; 9 bases are shared with TRBD1. The starting material was peripheral blood, obtained 28 days after the second AZD1222 dose. The source is an adult who received the AZD1222 COVID-19 vaccine. Here the CDR3 DNA reads TGTGCCAGCAGAAAAGACAGGGGGACCACTGAAGCTTTCTTT. Protein product: CASRKDRGTTEAFF.